The 28 T cell receptor beta chains reported below all come from one sample, sequenced in a study of Ad26.COV2.S vaccination and SARS-CoV-2 variants. Treatment in this sample: around 19 received Ad26.COV2.S at low or high dose, single or two shots; 5 received placebo; per-sample allocation not given. Samples came from day 63 after the first vaccine or placebo injection. Data came from immunoSEQ multiplex PCR; TCRdb stores just in-frame clones and leaves some out. The data contain about 500,000 clones, 80% to 90% of them singletons. Here the sequenced sample was peripheral blood, taken in a trial of Ad26.COV2.S vaccine versus placebo. Every receptor here comes from a person between 18 and 59 years old who received the Ad26.COV2.S COVID-19 vaccine or a placebo.

There are a few counts of this clone. This sequence joins TRBV27 and TRBJ1-5; the D gene is possibly TRBD1 (6 bases). In germline, CDR1 is MNHEY, CDR2 SMNVEV (reference sequence). Trimming pared 0 bases from V and 4 bases from J, leaving 13 bases between. The CDR3 loop spans 16 amino acids. CDR3 DNA sequence: TGTGCCAGCAGTTTATCAGGGGGACACCGAAATCAGCCCCAGCATTTT. Its protein is CASSLSGGHRNQPQHF.

V and J are TRBV27 and TRBJ1-1; D unclear. The CDR3 totals 13 residues. Germline V gives CDR1 MNHEY, CDR2 SMNVEV (reference sequence). V shed 10 bases and J shed 4 bases, with 16 bases lying between them. As DNA, the CDR3 is TGTGCCACGACCAGTCAGGTTGGCACTGAAGCTTTCTTT. Its translation is CATTSQVGTEAFF.

The J gene is TRBJ1-1, the V gene TRBV9, with D tentatively TRBD1 (5 bases). Looked up from germline, CDR1 is SGDLS and CDR2 is YYNGEE. Trimming stripped 0 bases from V and 5 bases from J, with 11 bases between. This CDR3 comprises 14 residues. CDR3 sequence: CASSVDQGWTEAFF. CDR3 in DNA: TGTGCCAGCAGCGTAGACCAGGGATGGACTGAAGCTTTCTTT.

The rearrangement joins TRBV9 to TRBJ1-1; 9 bases map to TRBD1. The V gene end was trimmed by 2 bases and the J gene end by 4 bases; junction bases not matched to a gene: 6. The CDR3 extends over 15 amino acids. Per the germline V gene, CDR1 is SGDLS and CDR2 is YYNGEE. The CDR3 sequence: CASSVGTGSGTEAFF. The CDR3 DNA reads TGTGCCAGCAGCGTCGGGACAGGGTCGGGCACTGAAGCTTTCTTT.

The V call is TRBV3-1 (or the pseudogene TRBV3-2), the J call TRBJ2-3; D is unresolved. The CDR3 is 16 residues long. V was shortened by 0 bases and J by 4 bases, with 14 bases between the two germline ends. The V gene's germline CDR1 is LGHDT and CDR2 YNNKEL (reference sequence). The CDR3 DNA reads TGTGCCAGCAGCCAAGACGCCAGCAGTTTGGCAGATACGCAGTATTTT. Amino acids: CASSQDASSLADTQYF.

This CDR3 reads CASSLFLEDSPLHF. CDR3 DNA: TGTGCCAGCAGCTTATTTCTCGAGGATTCACCCCTCCACTTT. This chain uses TRBV5-6 with TRBJ1-6; D is unresolved. CDR3 length: 14 residues. Trimming left V 2 bases short and J 8 bases short, with 11 bases between. Germline V gives CDR1 SGHDT, CDR2 YYEEEE.

The chain recombines TRBV7-8 with TRBJ2-3; 16 nucleotides align to TRBD2. Germline CDR1 and CDR2: SGHVS and FQNEAQ. This CDR3 is built from 18 residues. V gave up 3 bases and J gave up 4 bases; unmatched junction bases: 7. The CDR3 sequence is CASSFLTGTSGGADTQYF. CDR3 nucleotides: TGTGCCAGCAGCTTCCTAACCGGGACTAGCGGGGGGGCAGATACGCAGTATTTT.

The rearrangement links TRBV11-2 to TRBJ2-1, with D perhaps TRBD2 (7 bases). V lost 2 bases and J lost 2, with 16 bases in between. This CDR3 comprises 17 residues. Germline assignment: CDR1 SGHAT and CDR2 FQNNGV. The DNA of the CDR3 is TGTGCCAGCAGCTTACCGGGAGGACAGACTACCTACAATGAGCAGTTCTTC. Its translation: CASSLPGGQTTYNEQFF. The whole variable domain, remainder taken from reference TRBV11-2 and TRBJ2-1, is EAGVAQSPRYKIIEKRQSVAFWCNPISGHATLYWYQQILGQGPKLLIQFQNNGVVDDSQLPKDRFSAERLKGVDSTLKIQPAKLEDSAVYLCASSLPGGQTTYNEQFFGPGTRLTVL.

The chain joins TRBV27 to TRBJ2-7; TRBD2 matches 14 bases. J lost 7 bases, V lost 5 bases, and 4 bases had no gene match. The CDR3 consists of 14 residues. Germline loops: CDR1 MNHEY, CDR2 SMNVEV (reference sequence). The CDR3 bases are TGTGCCAGCAGTCCCAGACTAGCGGGAGGGGAGCAGTACTTC. Translation gives CASSPRLAGGEQYF.

This clone was detected once. J is TRBJ1-5 and V is TRBV5-5; TRBD1 might be the D (6 bases). CDR1 SGHKS and CDR2 YYEKEE come from the germline V gene (reference sequence). The CDR3 has 15 residues. Trimming cost V 0 bases and J 7 bases, with 14 bases left between them. This chain's CDR3 is CASSLGDTYGQPQHF. The CDR3 DNA follows: TGTGCCAGCAGCTTGGGGGACACCTACGGACAGCCCCAGCATTTT.

This clone was recorded once. The V and J genes are TRBV10-1 and TRBJ2-5, with 14 bases matching TRBD2. After removal of 3 bases from V and 4 bases from J, the junction contained 7 bases not matched to a gene. The CDR3 runs to 17 residues. The V gene's germline CDR1 is WNHNN and CDR2 SYGVQD (reference sequence). CDR3: CASSDFGLAGGTETQYF. CDR3 in DNA: TGCGCCAGCAGTGACTTTGGACTAGCGGGAGGTACAGAGACCCAGTACTTC.

The CDR3 region has the DNA TGTGCCAGCAGCTTAGATACAATTGGCTCTGGGGCCAACGTCCTGACTTTC. It codes for CASSLDTIGSGANVLTF. The chain combines TRBV7-2 with TRBJ2-6; D unresolved. V was cut by 1 base and J by 0 bases, with 10 bases left in between. The CDR3 is 17 amino acids. The germline V gene has CDR1 SGHTA and CDR2 FQGNSA.

This clone was seen more than once but under ten times. The chain is built from TRBV10-1 and TRBJ2-7; a weak D match, TRBD1 (6 bases). The V gene's germline CDR1 is WNHNN and CDR2 SYGVQD (reference sequence). V was trimmed by 3 bases and J by 2 bases, leaving 11 bases between them. The CDR3 totals 14 residues. CDR3 amino acids: CASSENRAPYEQYF. DNA for the CDR3: TGCGCCAGCAGTGAAAACAGGGCTCCCTACGAGCAGTACTTC.

V usage is TRBV3-1 (or the pseudogene TRBV3-2) and J usage is TRBJ1-2, with a possible D match to TRBD1 (6 bases). Germline assignment: CDR1 LGHDT and CDR2 YNNKEL (reference sequence). This CDR3 spans 16 amino acids. V was pared by 1 base and J by 5 bases, with 17 bases between. This chain's CDR3 is CASSQVWGDTPYGYTF. CDR3 in DNA: TGTGCCAGCAGCCAAGTCTGGGGGGACACACCATATGGCTACACCTTC.

The chain has TRBV27 and TRBJ2-7; 9 nucleotides match TRBD1. Germline loops: CDR1 MNHEY, CDR2 SMNVEV (reference sequence). The CDR3 is made up of 14 amino acids. Trimming removed 6 bases from V and 3 bases from J; junction bases left unmatched: 6. This CDR3 reads CASSGTGNNYEQYF. CDR3 in DNA: TGTGCCAGCAGCGGGACAGGGAACAACTACGAGCAGTACTTC.

This sequence joins TRBV15 and TRBJ2-1; no firm D call. Germline lookup yields CDR1 LNHNV and CDR2 YYDKDF (reference sequence). This CDR3 comprises 12 residues. V was clipped by 0 bases and J by 8 bases, with 5 bases between them. CDR3 nucleotides: TGTGCCACCAGCAGAGATCGCCATGAGCAGTTCTTC. The encoded protein is CATSRDRHEQFF.

V is TRBV7-9 and J is TRBJ1-3, with D perhaps matching TRBD1 (6 bases). The V gene lost 5 bases and the J gene lost 1 base, with 9 bases spanning the gap. Germline CDR1 is SEHNR and CDR2 is FQNEAQ (reference sequence). The CDR3 sequence is 14 residues long. The CDR3, as DNA: TGTGCCAGCAGCCGAACAGGGTCTGGAAACACCATATATTTT. This sequence encodes CASSRTGSGNTIYF.

The chain recombines TRBV6-5 with TRBJ2-7; 8 bases fit TRBD1. The CDR3 has 14 residues. Germline V CDR1 and CDR2: MNHEY, SVGAGI. After removal of 7 bases from V and 4 bases from J, the junction contained 9 bases not matched to a gene. The CDR3 here is CASTVDRGLYEQYF. CDR3 nucleotide sequence: TGTGCCAGCACCGTAGACAGGGGACTGTACGAGCAGTACTTC.

This chain links TRBV19 with TRBJ1-5, with D possibly matching TRBD1 (5 bases). V dropped 7 bases and J dropped 0 bases, with 13 bases sitting between them. Germline V gene sequence: CDR1 LNHDA, CDR2 SQIVND (reference sequence). The CDR3 sequence is 15 residues long. Here the CDR3 reads CASTGTAHSNQPQHF. The CDR3 nucleotides are TGTGCCAGTACAGGGACCGCCCATAGCAATCAGCCCCAGCATTTT.

The chain is built from TRBV20-1 and TRBJ1-6; 7 nucleotides agree with TRBD1. The CDR3 runs to 11 residues. CDR1 DFQATT and CDR2 SNEGSKA come from the germline V gene (reference sequence). V gave up 5 bases and J gave up 11 bases; unmatched junction bases: 3. The CDR3, as DNA: TGCAGTGCTTCGACAGGGCCACCCCTCCACTTT. Amino acid sequence: CSASTGPPLHF.

V is TRBV19 and J is TRBJ2-2; possible D gene TRBD2, 6 bases. The CDR3 runs 13 residues. The germline V and J ends were trimmed by 4 bases and 7 bases, with 10 bases remaining between them. From germline, CDR1 is LNHDA and CDR2 SQIVND (reference sequence). The CDR3 coding sequence is TGTGCCAGTAGTAGCGGGATGCTCGGGGAGCTGTTTTTT. Its protein is CASSSGMLGELFF.

This chain uses TRBV5-1 with TRBJ2-1; a weak D match, TRBD2 (6 bases). Per germline, CDR1 SGHRS and CDR2 YFSETQ. Trimming stripped 0 bases from V and 4 bases from J, with 38 bases between. The CDR3 is 24 residues long. CDR3 nucleotides: TGCGCCAGCAGCTTGGTGCCCGGGTCCGTAAAGGGAGGCGGACGCCGAACGAATTACAATGAGCAGTTCTTC. It translates to CASSLVPGSVKGGGRRTNYNEQFF.

The genes are TRBV7-3 and TRBJ2-1, with unresolved D. V was shortened by 2 bases and J by 6 bases, with 11 bases between the two germline ends. CDR1 SGHTA and CDR2 FQGTGA come from the germline V gene. The CDR3 totals 14 residues. The CDR3 DNA reads as TGTGCCAGCAGCTTAGGGTCAACTTCCAATGAGCAGTTCTTC. Its translation: CASSLGSTSNEQFF.

In the case of this clone: Other DNA variants within this sample encode the same CDR3. The chain is built from TRBV18 and TRBJ2-2, with D hard to call. Germline V gives CDR1 KGHSH, CDR2 LQKENI. V was shortened by 4 bases and J by 6 bases, with 3 bases between the two germline ends. This CDR3 is built from 11 residues. For the CDR3, the DNA is TGTGCCAGCTCACTAGCCGGGGAGCTGTTTTTT. Translating it yields CASSLAGELFF.

The chain links TRBV6-5 to TRBJ1-1, with 8 bases fitting TRBD1. Trimming at V came to 7 bases and at J to 3 bases, leaving 10 bases not matched to a gene. The CDR3 is made up of 15 amino acids. Germline CDR1 reads MNHEY; CDR2 reads SVGAGI. CDR3 loop: CASIGRGLLDTEAFF. CDR3 DNA sequence: TGTGCCAGCATAGGCAGGGGGCTGCTGGACACTGAAGCTTTCTTT.

Here the CDR3 reads CASSLEPTGELFF. The CDR3 DNA sequence: TGTGCCAGCAGCTTGGAGCCCACCGGGGAGCTGTTTTTT. The rearrangement joins TRBV5-4 to TRBJ2-2; no clear D. CDR1 and CDR2 (germline): SGHNT, YYREEE (reference sequence). The CDR3 sequence is 13 residues long. V was pared by 0 bases and J by 4 bases, with 4 bases between. Full variable domain (rest looked up from reference TRBV5-4 and TRBJ2-2): ETGVTQSPTHLIKTRGQQVTLRCSSQSGHNTVSWYQQALGQGPQFIFQYYREEENGRGNFPPRFSGLQFPNYSSELNVNALELDDSALYLCASSLEPTGELFFGEGSRLTVL.

The chain recombines TRBV10-3 with TRBJ2-3, with 10 bases aligning to TRBD2. This CDR3 is 16 amino acids long. The V gene end was trimmed by 3 bases and the J gene end by 9 bases; junction bases not matched to a gene: 12. From germline, CDR1 is ENHRY and CDR2 SYGVKD. CDR3: CAISEGASGSYNTQYF. The CDR3 coding sequence is TGTGCCATCAGTGAAGGGGCTAGCGGGAGTTATAACACGCAGTATTTT.

The J gene is TRBJ2-7, the V gene TRBV7-9; TRBD1 is a possible D gene (5 bases). In germline, CDR1 is SEHNR, CDR2 FQNEAQ (reference sequence). The CDR3 totals 14 residues. V was trimmed by 5 bases and J by 1 base, leaving 12 bases between them. The CDR3 protein is CASSQTQGSYEQYF. CDR3 in DNA: TGTGCCAGCAGCCAAACCCAGGGATCCTACGAGCAGTACTTC.